This record looks at one TCR beta chain sequence and its context. This entry belongs to a study of CD8 T cells in Susac syndrome. Random hexamers were used to reverse transcribe about 0.5 to 1 ug of RNA. Via MiXCR, TCRdb re-called the immunoSEQ multiplex PCR reads, giving one row per CDR3 protein. The sample yields 85,000 to 95,000 distinct CDR3 sequences, just under 95% seen once. Per germline, CDR1 SGHDN and CDR2 FVKESK. V lost 1 base and J 8 bases, leaving 11 bases between the germline ends. This CDR3 has 13 residues. This chain joins TRBV14 and TRBJ1-2, with unresolved D. This clonotype was sampled from a human donor with Susac syndrome. What was sequenced was CD4+ T cells from PBMCs. The CDR3 is CASSQVQTGGYTF. The CDR3 bases are TGTGCCAGCAGCCAAGTCCAAACGGGAGGCTACACCTTC.